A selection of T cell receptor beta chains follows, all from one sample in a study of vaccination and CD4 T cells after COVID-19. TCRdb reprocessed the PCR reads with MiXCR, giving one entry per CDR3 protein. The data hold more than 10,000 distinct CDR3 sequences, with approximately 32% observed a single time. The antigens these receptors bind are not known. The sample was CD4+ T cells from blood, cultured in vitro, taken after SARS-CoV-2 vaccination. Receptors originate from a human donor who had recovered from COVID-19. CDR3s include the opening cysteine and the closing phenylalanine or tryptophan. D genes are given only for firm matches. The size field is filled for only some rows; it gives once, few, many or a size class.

cdr3_nt: TGCAGTGCTAGAGACTTGGGGGGCAGATCCACTAACTATGGCTACACCTTC
cdr3_aa: CSARDLGGRSTNYGYTF
j_call: TRBJ1-2
clone_size: few
d_call: NA
v_call: TRBV20-1

cdr3_nt: TGTGCCACCAGTGATAGAAGCGGGGAGCTGTTTTTT
cdr3_aa: CATSDRSGELFF
j_call: TRBJ2-2
clone_size: NA
d_call: NA
v_call: TRBV24-1

cdr3_nt: TGTGCCATCACCCGACAGGAGAACACTGAAGCTTTCTTT
cdr3_aa: CAITRQENTEAFF
j_call: TRBJ1-1
clone_size: NA
d_call: NA
v_call: TRBV10-3

cdr3_nt: TGTGCCAGCTCCACCGGGAGGGTTCAGCCCCAGCATTTT
cdr3_aa: CASSTGRVQPQHF
j_call: TRBJ1-5
clone_size: NA
d_call: NA
v_call: TRBV18

cdr3_nt: TGTGCCAGCAGTTCTAGCCCGGGACAGGGTGCCGGGGAGCTGTTTTTT
cdr3_aa: CASSSSPGQGAGELFF
j_call: TRBJ2-2
clone_size: NA
d_call: TRBD1
v_call: TRBV6-2/TRBV6-3

cdr3_nt: TGTGCCAGCAGCTTTGGACGGAGTGGGCATGAGCAGTTCTTC
cdr3_aa: CASSFGRSGHEQFF
j_call: TRBJ2-1
clone_size: few
d_call: NA
v_call: TRBV7-3

cdr3_nt: TGCAGTGCTTCGGTCTCTGCGGAGGCCTACGAGCAGTACTTC
cdr3_aa: CSASVSAEAYEQYF
j_call: TRBJ2-7
clone_size: NA
d_call: NA
v_call: TRBV20-1

cdr3_nt: TGCGCCAGCAGGGCAGGGATGAACACTGAAGCTTTCTTT
cdr3_aa: CASRAGMNTEAFF
j_call: TRBJ1-1
clone_size: NA
d_call: NA
v_call: TRBV10-1

cdr3_nt: TGTGCCAGCAGCCGAGGTGGCTACACCTTC
cdr3_aa: CASSRGGYTF
j_call: TRBJ1-2
clone_size: few
d_call: NA
v_call: TRBV7-9

cdr3_nt: TGTGCCAGCAGCTTATGGGCCGGGACTAGCGGATATTACGAGCAGTACTTC
cdr3_aa: CASSLWAGTSGYYEQYF
j_call: TRBJ2-7
clone_size: NA
d_call: TRBD2
v_call: TRBV7-2

cdr3_nt: TGTGCCAGCAGTTACTCGTTGGTCTCCGCAGATACGCAGTATTTT
cdr3_aa: CASSYSLVSADTQYF
j_call: TRBJ2-3
clone_size: NA
d_call: NA
v_call: TRBV6-5

cdr3_nt: TGCAGTGCTAGAGATCGACTAGCGGGCCGGGGTGAGCAGTTCTTC
cdr3_aa: CSARDRLAGRGEQFF
j_call: TRBJ2-1
clone_size: few
d_call: TRBD2
v_call: TRBV20-1

cdr3_nt: TGTGCCAGTAGCTGGACAGATTTTAGCAATCAGCCCCAGCATTTT
cdr3_aa: CASSWTDFSNQPQHF
j_call: TRBJ1-5
clone_size: few
d_call: NA
v_call: TRBV19

cdr3_nt: TGTGCCAGCAGCCAAATCATCGGCCCCAGAGGGGTCCAGTACTTC
cdr3_aa: CASSQIIGPRGVQYF
j_call: TRBJ2-5
clone_size: NA
d_call: NA
v_call: TRBV7-3

cdr3_nt: TGCAGCGTTAGGATCTACGAGCAGTACTTC
cdr3_aa: CSVRIYEQYF
j_call: TRBJ2-7
clone_size: NA
d_call: NA
v_call: TRBV29-1

cdr3_nt: TGTGCCAGCAGTGAAGTACAGATATCCTACGAGCAGTACTTC
cdr3_aa: CASSEVQISYEQYF
j_call: TRBJ2-7
clone_size: NA
d_call: NA
v_call: TRBV2

cdr3_nt: TGTGCCAGCAAGCAAAGACTAGCGGGAGGGTCCTACAATGAGCAGTTCTTC
cdr3_aa: CASKQRLAGGSYNEQFF
j_call: TRBJ2-1
clone_size: NA
d_call: TRBD2
v_call: TRBV6-1

cdr3_nt: TGTGCCAGCAGAAGACTAGCTCCTAGGCGGGAGCAGTACTTC
cdr3_aa: CASRRLAPRREQYF
j_call: TRBJ2-7
clone_size: few
d_call: NA
v_call: TRBV21-1

cdr3_nt: TGCAGTTTCCTCCTCGACAGGTACACTGAAGCTTTCTTT
cdr3_aa: CSFLLDRYTEAFF
j_call: TRBJ1-1
clone_size: NA
d_call: NA
v_call: TRBV20-1

cdr3_nt: TGTGCCAGCAGCTATGACAGGGGAGCATCACCCCTCCACTTT
cdr3_aa: CASSYDRGASPLHF
j_call: TRBJ1-6
clone_size: NA
d_call: TRBD1
v_call: TRBV7-2

cdr3_nt: TGTGCCACCAGTCCGGGGGCGGGAAGAACAGATACGCAGTATTTT
cdr3_aa: CATSPGAGRTDTQYF
j_call: TRBJ2-3
clone_size: few
d_call: NA
v_call: TRBV24-1

cdr3_nt: TGTGCCAGCAGTTACGAGGGAGGAGCGGGCTACACCTTC
cdr3_aa: CASSYEGGAGYTF
j_call: TRBJ1-2
clone_size: NA
d_call: NA
v_call: TRBV6-5

cdr3_nt: TGCAGTGTCCCGGACAGGGGGCTTAACACCATATATTTT
cdr3_aa: CSVPDRGLNTIYF
j_call: TRBJ1-3
clone_size: NA
d_call: TRBD1
v_call: TRBV20-1

cdr3_nt: TGCGCCAGCAGCCCTCTCCCCCCTGGGGCCAACGTCCTGACTTTC
cdr3_aa: CASSPLPPGANVLTF
j_call: TRBJ2-6
clone_size: NA
d_call: NA
v_call: TRBV4-1

cdr3_nt: TGCGCCAGCAGCCAAGATCTGGAGGCGCAGTATTTT
cdr3_aa: CASSQDLEAQYF
j_call: TRBJ2-3
clone_size: NA
d_call: NA
v_call: TRBV4-1

cdr3_nt: TGTGCCAGTAGTGTCTCCGGGACAGGGCCCTCTTATGGCTACACCTTC
cdr3_aa: CASSVSGTGPSYGYTF
j_call: TRBJ1-2
clone_size: NA
d_call: TRBD1
v_call: TRBV19

cdr3_nt: TGTGCCAGCAGTCGGAACACTGAAGCTTTCTTT
cdr3_aa: CASSRNTEAFF
j_call: TRBJ1-1
clone_size: few
d_call: NA
v_call: TRBV28

cdr3_nt: TGCAGTGCCAAGGATGGTCGGTCCCCCTACGAGCAGTACTTC
cdr3_aa: CSAKDGRSPYEQYF
j_call: TRBJ2-7
clone_size: large
d_call: NA
v_call: TRBV20-1

cdr3_nt: TGTGCCAGTAGCCGGACTAGCGGGAACTACAATGAGCAGTTCTTC
cdr3_aa: CASSRTSGNYNEQFF
j_call: TRBJ2-1
clone_size: NA
d_call: TRBD2
v_call: TRBV19

cdr3_nt: TGCAGCGTTGCATCCCGGACTAGCGGGCGAGGGGGATACAATGAGCAGTTCTTC
cdr3_aa: CSVASRTSGRGGYNEQFF
j_call: TRBJ2-1
clone_size: once
d_call: TRBD2
v_call: TRBV29-1

cdr3_nt: TGCAGTGCTAGGACTAGCGGGAACACAGATACGCAGTATTTT
cdr3_aa: CSARTSGNTDTQYF
j_call: TRBJ2-3
clone_size: few
d_call: TRBD2
v_call: TRBV20-1

cdr3_nt: TGCGCCAGCAGCTGGGGGGGACAGGGGGGCACTGAAGCTTTCTTT
cdr3_aa: CASSWGGQGGTEAFF
j_call: TRBJ1-1
clone_size: NA
d_call: TRBD1
v_call: TRBV10-2

cdr3_nt: TGTGCCAGCAGTGAAACAGGGCAAGAGACCCAGTACTTC
cdr3_aa: CASSETGQETQYF
j_call: TRBJ2-5
clone_size: NA
d_call: NA
v_call: TRBV6-1

cdr3_nt: TGCAGTGCTAGAGGTCCAGGGGGCTACGAGCAGTACTTC
cdr3_aa: CSARGPGGYEQYF
j_call: TRBJ2-7
clone_size: NA
d_call: TRBD1
v_call: TRBV20-1

cdr3_nt: TGTGCCACCAGCCCCTGGGGGACAGGGGGGTCAGATACGCAGTATTTT
cdr3_aa: CATSPWGTGGSDTQYF
j_call: TRBJ2-3
clone_size: medium-sized
d_call: TRBD1
v_call: TRBV24-1

cdr3_nt: TGTGCCAGCAGCTTAGCCGGTCCAGAGAAGCAGTACTTC
cdr3_aa: CASSLAGPEKQYF
j_call: TRBJ2-7
clone_size: few
d_call: NA
v_call: TRBV11-2

cdr3_nt: TGTGCCAGCAGTTACCGGGGCGCCAAAAACATTCAGTACTTC
cdr3_aa: CASSYRGAKNIQYF
j_call: TRBJ2-4
clone_size: NA
d_call: NA
v_call: TRBV6-5

cdr3_nt: TGTGCCAGCAGCTCACTCAGGGACAGCAAGATCTACGAGCAGTACTTC
cdr3_aa: CASSSLRDSKIYEQYF
j_call: TRBJ2-7
clone_size: NA
d_call: TRBD1
v_call: TRBV11-2

cdr3_nt: TGTGCCAGCAGCCTACGGACAGGGGGCGACTTATACGAGCAGTACTTC
cdr3_aa: CASSLRTGGDLYEQYF
j_call: TRBJ2-7
clone_size: NA
d_call: TRBD1
v_call: TRBV5-6

cdr3_nt: TGTGCCAGCAGAGCACAGGGTACCCCTTCCTACAATGAGCAGTTCTTC
cdr3_aa: CASRAQGTPSYNEQFF
j_call: TRBJ2-1
clone_size: NA
d_call: NA
v_call: TRBV5-4

cdr3_nt: TGTGCCAGTAGTATGAGAGCGACAGGTTCTAACTATGGCTACACCTTC
cdr3_aa: CASSMRATGSNYGYTF
j_call: TRBJ1-2
clone_size: NA
d_call: NA
v_call: TRBV19

cdr3_nt: TGCGCCAGCAGCTTGGCCGGGCTAGCGGGAGGGCAGGAGACCCAGTACTTC
cdr3_aa: CASSLAGLAGGQETQYF
j_call: TRBJ2-5
clone_size: NA
d_call: TRBD2
v_call: TRBV5-1

cdr3_nt: TGTGCCAGCAGTTTACTAAGGGGCTATGGCTACACCTTC
cdr3_aa: CASSLLRGYGYTF
j_call: TRBJ1-2
clone_size: few
d_call: NA
v_call: TRBV28

cdr3_nt: TGTGCCTGGAGTGGGGGGCAGGGAAATCAGGAGACCCAGTACTTC
cdr3_aa: CAWSGGQGNQETQYF
j_call: TRBJ2-5
clone_size: NA
d_call: NA
v_call: TRBV30

cdr3_nt: TGTGCCAGCAGTACCTTTAAGAGCGGAGGTTACAATGAGCAGTTCTTC
cdr3_aa: CASSTFKSGGYNEQFF
j_call: TRBJ2-1
clone_size: NA
d_call: NA
v_call: TRBV6-2/TRBV6-3

cdr3_nt: TGTGCCAGCAGCCTATTAGGGGTCGAGCAGTACTTC
cdr3_aa: CASSLLGVEQYF
j_call: TRBJ2-7
clone_size: few
d_call: NA
v_call: TRBV7-2

cdr3_nt: TGTGCCAGCAGGACGGGGGGTTTGGTCAATGAGCAGTTCTTC
cdr3_aa: CASRTGGLVNEQFF
j_call: TRBJ2-1
clone_size: NA
d_call: TRBD2
v_call: TRBV6-1

cdr3_nt: TGCAGTGCCAGACCCGGGACAGGGTATTCACCCCTCCACTTT
cdr3_aa: CSARPGTGYSPLHF
j_call: TRBJ1-6
clone_size: few
d_call: TRBD1
v_call: TRBV20-1

cdr3_nt: TGCAGTGGGGGCTACAAAGGTATAGAGACCCAGTACTTC
cdr3_aa: CSGGYKGIETQYF
j_call: TRBJ2-5
clone_size: NA
d_call: NA
v_call: TRBV20-1

cdr3_nt: TGTGCCAGCAGTTTTACGATCGGGGCAGGAAACACCGGGGAGCTGTTTTTT
cdr3_aa: CASSFTIGAGNTGELFF
j_call: TRBJ2-2
clone_size: once
d_call: NA
v_call: TRBV28

cdr3_nt: TGTGCCAGCAGTGAACGGGCCCCCAGGGAGACTGAAGCTTTCTTT
cdr3_aa: CASSERAPRETEAFF
j_call: TRBJ1-1
clone_size: NA
d_call: NA
v_call: TRBV25-1

cdr3_nt: TGCGCCAGCAGCCAAGATGGGACAGGCCAAGAGACCCAGTACTTC
cdr3_aa: CASSQDGTGQETQYF
j_call: TRBJ2-5
clone_size: NA
d_call: TRBD1
v_call: TRBV4-1

cdr3_nt: TGTGCCAGCAGCAATGGGACTAGCGGGACGGCCGGGGAGCTGTTTTTT
cdr3_aa: CASSNGTSGTAGELFF
j_call: TRBJ2-2
clone_size: few
d_call: NA
v_call: TRBV21-1

cdr3_nt: TGTGCCAGCAGCTTAGCGGTCAGGAGCTCTGGAAACACCATATATTTT
cdr3_aa: CASSLAVRSSGNTIYF
j_call: TRBJ1-3
clone_size: few
d_call: NA
v_call: TRBV7-2

cdr3_nt: TGCAGTGCACCGACGATAGCGGGAGGAAGTTACGAGCAGTACTTC
cdr3_aa: CSAPTIAGGSYEQYF
j_call: TRBJ2-7
clone_size: few
d_call: TRBD2
v_call: TRBV20-1

cdr3_nt: TGCGCCAGCAGCCAAGATCTTGGGGGGACTAGACGCACAGATACGCAGTATTTT
cdr3_aa: CASSQDLGGTRRTDTQYF
j_call: TRBJ2-3
clone_size: NA
d_call: TRBD2
v_call: TRBV4-1

cdr3_nt: TGTGCCAGCAGCTTATCTGCGGGCACAGATACGCAGTATTTT
cdr3_aa: CASSLSAGTDTQYF
j_call: TRBJ2-3
clone_size: NA
d_call: NA
v_call: TRBV7-9

cdr3_nt: TGTGCCAGCAGCATCCAGACCCGGGGGCATAATTCACCCCTCCACTTT
cdr3_aa: CASSIQTRGHNSPLHF
j_call: TRBJ1-6
clone_size: NA
d_call: NA
v_call: TRBV7-2

cdr3_nt: TGTGCCAGCATCCCCGCCGGGACAGGGCCTTTTGAGGGGAATCAGCCCCAGCATTTT
cdr3_aa: CASIPAGTGPFEGNQPQHF
j_call: TRBJ1-5
clone_size: NA
d_call: NA
v_call: TRBV21-1

cdr3_nt: TGTGCCAGCAGTTTGCGACTAGCGGGAGTCAATGAGCAGTTCTTC
cdr3_aa: CASSLRLAGVNEQFF
j_call: TRBJ2-1
clone_size: NA
d_call: TRBD2
v_call: TRBV27